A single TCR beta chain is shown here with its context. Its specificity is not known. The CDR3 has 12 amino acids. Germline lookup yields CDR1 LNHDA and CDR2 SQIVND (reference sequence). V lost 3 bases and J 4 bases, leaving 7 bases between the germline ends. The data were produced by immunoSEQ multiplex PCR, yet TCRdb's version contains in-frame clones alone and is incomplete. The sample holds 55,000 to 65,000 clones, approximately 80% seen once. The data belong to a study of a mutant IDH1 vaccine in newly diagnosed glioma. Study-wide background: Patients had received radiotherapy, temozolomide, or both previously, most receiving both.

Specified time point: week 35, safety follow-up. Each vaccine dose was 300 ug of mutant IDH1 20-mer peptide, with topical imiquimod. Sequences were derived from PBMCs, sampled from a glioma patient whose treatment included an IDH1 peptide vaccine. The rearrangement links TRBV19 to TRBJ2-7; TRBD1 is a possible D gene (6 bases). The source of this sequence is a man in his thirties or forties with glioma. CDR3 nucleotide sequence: TGTGCCAGTAGTATCCAGGGGTACGAGCAGTACTTC. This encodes CASSIQGYEQYF.